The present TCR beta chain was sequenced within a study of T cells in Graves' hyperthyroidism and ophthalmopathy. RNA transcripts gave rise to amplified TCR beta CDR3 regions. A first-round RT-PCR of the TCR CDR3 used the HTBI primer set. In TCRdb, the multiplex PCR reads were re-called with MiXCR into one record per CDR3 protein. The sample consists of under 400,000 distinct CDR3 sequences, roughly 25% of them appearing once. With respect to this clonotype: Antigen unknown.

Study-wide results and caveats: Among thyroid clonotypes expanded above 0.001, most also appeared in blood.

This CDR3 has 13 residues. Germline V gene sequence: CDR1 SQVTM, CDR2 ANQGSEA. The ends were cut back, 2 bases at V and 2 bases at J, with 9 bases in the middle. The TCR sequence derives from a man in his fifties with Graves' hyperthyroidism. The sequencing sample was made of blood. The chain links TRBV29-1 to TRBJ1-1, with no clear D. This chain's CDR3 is CSVEFPGNTEAFF. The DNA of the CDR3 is TGCAGCGTTGAATTCCCGGGCAACACTGAAGCTTTCTTT.